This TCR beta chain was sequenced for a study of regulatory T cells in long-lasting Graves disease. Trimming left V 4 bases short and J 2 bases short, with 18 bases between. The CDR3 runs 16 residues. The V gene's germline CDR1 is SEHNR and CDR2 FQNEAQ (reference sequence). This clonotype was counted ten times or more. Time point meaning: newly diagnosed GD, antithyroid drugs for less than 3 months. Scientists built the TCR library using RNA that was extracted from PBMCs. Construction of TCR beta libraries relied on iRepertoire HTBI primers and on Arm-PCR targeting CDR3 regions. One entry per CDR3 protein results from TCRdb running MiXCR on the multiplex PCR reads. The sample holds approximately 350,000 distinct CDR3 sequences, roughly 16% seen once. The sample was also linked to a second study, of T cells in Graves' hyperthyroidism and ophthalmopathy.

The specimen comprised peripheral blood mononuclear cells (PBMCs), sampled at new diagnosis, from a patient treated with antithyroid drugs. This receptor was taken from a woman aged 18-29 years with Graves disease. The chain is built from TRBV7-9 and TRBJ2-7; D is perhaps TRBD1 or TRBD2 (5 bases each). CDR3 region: CASSSATGRGAYEQYF. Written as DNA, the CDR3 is TGTGCCAGCAGCTCAGCGACGGGAAGGGGAGCCTACGAGCAGTACTTC. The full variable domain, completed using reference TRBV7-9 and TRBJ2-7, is DTGVSQNPRHKITKRGQNVTFRCDPISEHNRLYWYRQTLGQGPEFLTYFQNEAQLEKSRLLSDRFSAERPKGSFSTLEIQRTEQGDSAMYLCASSSATGRGAYEQYFGPGTRLTVT.